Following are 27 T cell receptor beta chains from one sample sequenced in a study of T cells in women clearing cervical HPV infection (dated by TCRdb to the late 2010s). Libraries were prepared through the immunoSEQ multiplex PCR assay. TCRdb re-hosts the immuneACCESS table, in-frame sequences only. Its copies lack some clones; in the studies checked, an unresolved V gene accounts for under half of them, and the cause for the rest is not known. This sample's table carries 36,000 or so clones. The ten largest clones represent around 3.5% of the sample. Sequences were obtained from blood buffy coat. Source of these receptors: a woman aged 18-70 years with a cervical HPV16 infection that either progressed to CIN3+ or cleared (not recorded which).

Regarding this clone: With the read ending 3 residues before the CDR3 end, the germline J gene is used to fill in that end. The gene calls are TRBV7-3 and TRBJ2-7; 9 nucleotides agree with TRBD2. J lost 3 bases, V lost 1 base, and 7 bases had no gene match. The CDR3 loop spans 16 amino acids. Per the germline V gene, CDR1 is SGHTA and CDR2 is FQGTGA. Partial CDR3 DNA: TGTGCCAGCAGCTTAAGCGTGGCGGGGGGGGTCTACGAG. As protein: CASSLSVAGGVYE. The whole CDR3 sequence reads CASSLSVAGGVYEQYF.

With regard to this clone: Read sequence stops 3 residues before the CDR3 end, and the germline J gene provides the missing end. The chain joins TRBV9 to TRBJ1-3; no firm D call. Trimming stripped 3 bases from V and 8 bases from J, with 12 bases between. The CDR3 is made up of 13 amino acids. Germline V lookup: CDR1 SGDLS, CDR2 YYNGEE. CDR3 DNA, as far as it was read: TGTGCCAGCAGCGACACCCACGGGGACACC. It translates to CASSDTHGDT. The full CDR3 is CASSDTHGDTIYF.

CDR3 DNA, as far as it was read: TGTGCCAGCAGCCCCCCTCGGGGATACACCGGGGAG. It yields the protein CASSPPRGYTGE. The whole CDR3 sequence is CASSPPRGYTGELFF. The chain recombines TRBV3-1 (or the pseudogene TRBV3-2) with TRBJ2-2; D is perhaps TRBD2 (5 bases). The missing CDR3 end, 3 residues past where the read stops, is filled in from the germline J gene. Looked up from germline, CDR1 is LGHDT and CDR2 is YNNKEL (reference sequence). CDR3 length equals 15 residues. V dropped 4 bases and J dropped 3 bases, with 12 bases sitting between them.

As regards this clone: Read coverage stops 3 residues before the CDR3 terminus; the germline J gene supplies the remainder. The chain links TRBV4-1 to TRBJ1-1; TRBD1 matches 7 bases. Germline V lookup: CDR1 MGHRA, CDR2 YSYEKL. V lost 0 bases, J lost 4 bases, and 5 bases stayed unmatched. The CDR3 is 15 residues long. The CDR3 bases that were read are TGCGCCAGCAGCCAAGATCAGGGGGACGCCACTGAA. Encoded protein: CASSQDQGDATE. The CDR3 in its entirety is CASSQDQGDATEAFF.

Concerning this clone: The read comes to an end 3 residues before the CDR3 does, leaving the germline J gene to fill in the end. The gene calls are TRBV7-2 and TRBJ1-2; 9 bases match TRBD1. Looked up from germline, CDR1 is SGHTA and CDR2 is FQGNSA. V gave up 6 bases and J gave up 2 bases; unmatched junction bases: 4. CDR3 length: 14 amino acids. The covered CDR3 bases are TGTGCCAGCAGTTACGGGACAGGGAACTATGGC. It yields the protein CASSYGTGNYG. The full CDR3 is CASSYGTGNYGYTF.

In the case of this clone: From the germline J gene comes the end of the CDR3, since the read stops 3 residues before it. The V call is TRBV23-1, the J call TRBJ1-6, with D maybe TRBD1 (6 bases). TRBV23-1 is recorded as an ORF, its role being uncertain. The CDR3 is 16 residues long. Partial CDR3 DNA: TGCGCCAGCAGGGACAGCCTCTGTTTGATGGCTCCCCCC. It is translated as CASRDSLCLMAPP. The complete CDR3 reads CASRDSLCLMAPPLHF.

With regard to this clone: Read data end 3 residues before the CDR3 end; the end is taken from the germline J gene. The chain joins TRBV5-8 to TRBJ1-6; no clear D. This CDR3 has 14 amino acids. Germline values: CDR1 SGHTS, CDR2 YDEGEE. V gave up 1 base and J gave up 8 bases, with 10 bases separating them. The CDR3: CASSLFGYDSPLHF. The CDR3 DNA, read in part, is TGTGCCAGCAGCTTGTTCGGGTACGATTCACCC.

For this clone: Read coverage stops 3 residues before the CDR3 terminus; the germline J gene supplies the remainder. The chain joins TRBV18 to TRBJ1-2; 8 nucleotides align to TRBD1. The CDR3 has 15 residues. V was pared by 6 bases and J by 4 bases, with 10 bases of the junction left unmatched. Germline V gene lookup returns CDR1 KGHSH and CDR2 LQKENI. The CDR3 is CASSYGQGASYGYTF. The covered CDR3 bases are TGTGCCAGCTCCTACGGACAGGGCGCATCCTATGGC. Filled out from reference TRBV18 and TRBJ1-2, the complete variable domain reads NAGVMQNPRHLVRRRGQEARLRCSPMKGHSHVYWYRQLPEEGLKFMVYLQKENIIDESGMPKERFSAEFPKEGPSILRIQQVVRGDSAAYFCASSYGQGASYGYTFGSGTRLTVV.

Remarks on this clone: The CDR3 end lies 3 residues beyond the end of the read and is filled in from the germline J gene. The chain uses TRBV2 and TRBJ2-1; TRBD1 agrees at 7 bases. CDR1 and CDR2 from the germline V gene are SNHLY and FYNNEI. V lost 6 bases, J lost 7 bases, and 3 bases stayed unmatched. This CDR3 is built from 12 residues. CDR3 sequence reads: CASRETGNEQFF. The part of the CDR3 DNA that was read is TGTGCCAGCAGGGAGACAGGGAATGAG.

CDR3 sequence: CASSTLTGELFF. The covered CDR3 bases are TGCGCCAGCAGCACGCTAACCGGGGAG. V usage is TRBV5-1 and J usage is TRBJ2-2, with D uncertain. Read data end 3 residues before the CDR3 end; the end is taken from the germline J gene. Germline values: CDR1 SGHRS, CDR2 YFSETQ. V lost 4 bases and J lost 5, with 6 bases in between. The CDR3 consists of 12 residues.

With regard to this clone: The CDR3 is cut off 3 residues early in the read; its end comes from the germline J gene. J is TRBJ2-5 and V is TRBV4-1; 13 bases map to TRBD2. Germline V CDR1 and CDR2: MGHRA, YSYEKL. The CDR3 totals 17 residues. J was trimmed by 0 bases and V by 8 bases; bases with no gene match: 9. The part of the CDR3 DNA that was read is TGCGCCAGCCGCCGACTAGCGGGAGGACCGTACCAAGAGACC. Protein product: CASRRLAGGPYQET. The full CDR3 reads CASRRLAGGPYQETQYF.

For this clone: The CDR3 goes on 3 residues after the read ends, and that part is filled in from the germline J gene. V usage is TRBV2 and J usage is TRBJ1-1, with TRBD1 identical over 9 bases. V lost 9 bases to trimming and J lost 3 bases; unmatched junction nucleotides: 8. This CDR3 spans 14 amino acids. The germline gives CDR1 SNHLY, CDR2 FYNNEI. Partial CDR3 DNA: TGTGCCAGTAAAAAGGACAGGGGACACACTGAA. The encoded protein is CASKKDRGHTE. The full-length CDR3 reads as CASKKDRGHTEAFF.

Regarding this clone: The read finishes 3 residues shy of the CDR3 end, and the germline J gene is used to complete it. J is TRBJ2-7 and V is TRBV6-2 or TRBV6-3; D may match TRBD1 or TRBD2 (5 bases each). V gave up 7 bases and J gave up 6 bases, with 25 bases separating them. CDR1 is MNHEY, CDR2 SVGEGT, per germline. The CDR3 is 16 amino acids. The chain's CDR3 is CASTPSRGPPRVEQYF. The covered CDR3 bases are TGTGCCAGCACCCCGTCGAGGGGCCCACCGAGGGTCGAG.

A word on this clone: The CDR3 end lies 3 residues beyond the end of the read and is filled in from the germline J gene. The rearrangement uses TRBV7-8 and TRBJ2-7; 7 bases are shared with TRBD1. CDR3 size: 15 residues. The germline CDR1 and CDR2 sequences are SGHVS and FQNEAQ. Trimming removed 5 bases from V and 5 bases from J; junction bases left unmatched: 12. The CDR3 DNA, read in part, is TGTGCCAGCAGCCCGGAGCGAGGGGGCCGCAACGAG. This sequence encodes CASSPERGGRNE. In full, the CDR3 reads CASSPERGGRNEQYF.

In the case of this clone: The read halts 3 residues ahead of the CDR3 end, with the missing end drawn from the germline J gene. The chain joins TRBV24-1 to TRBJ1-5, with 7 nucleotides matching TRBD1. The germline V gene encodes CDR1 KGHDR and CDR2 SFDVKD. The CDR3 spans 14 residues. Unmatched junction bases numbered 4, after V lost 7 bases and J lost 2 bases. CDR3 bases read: TGTGCCACCAGCACAGGGGTACGCAATCAGCCC. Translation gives CATSTGVRNQP. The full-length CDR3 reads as CATSTGVRNQPQHF.

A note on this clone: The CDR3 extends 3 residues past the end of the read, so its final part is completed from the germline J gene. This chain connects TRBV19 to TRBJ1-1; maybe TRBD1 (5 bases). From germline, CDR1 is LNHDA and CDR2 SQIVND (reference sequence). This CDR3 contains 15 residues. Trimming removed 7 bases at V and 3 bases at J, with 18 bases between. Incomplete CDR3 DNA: TGTGCCAGTAAACAACAGGTCCTCCTCCACACTGAA. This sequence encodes CASKQQVLLHTE. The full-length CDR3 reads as CASKQQVLLHTEAFF.

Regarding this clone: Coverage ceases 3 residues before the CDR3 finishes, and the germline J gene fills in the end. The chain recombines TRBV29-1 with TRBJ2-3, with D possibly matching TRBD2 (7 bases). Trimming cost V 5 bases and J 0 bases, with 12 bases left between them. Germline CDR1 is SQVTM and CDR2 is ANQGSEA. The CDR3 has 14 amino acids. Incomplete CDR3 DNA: TGCAGCGTTCAAAAGGGGGGGAGCACAGATACG. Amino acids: CSVQKGGSTDT. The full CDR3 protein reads CSVQKGGSTDTQYF.

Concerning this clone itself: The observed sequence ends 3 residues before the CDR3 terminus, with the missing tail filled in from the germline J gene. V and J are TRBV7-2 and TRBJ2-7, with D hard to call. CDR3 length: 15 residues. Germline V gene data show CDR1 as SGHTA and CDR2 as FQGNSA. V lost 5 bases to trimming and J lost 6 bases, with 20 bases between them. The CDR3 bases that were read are TGTGCCAGCAGCCCCGGGTTGTTCAAGGCCTCCGAG. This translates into CASSPGLFKASE. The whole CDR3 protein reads CASSPGLFKASEQYF. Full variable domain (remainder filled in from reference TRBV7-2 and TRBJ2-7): GAGVSQSPSNKVTEKGKDVELRCDPISGHTALYWYRQSLGQGLEFLIYFQGNSAPDKSGLPSDRFSAERTGGSVSTLTIQRTQQEDSAVYLCASSPGLFKASEQYFGPGTRLTVT.

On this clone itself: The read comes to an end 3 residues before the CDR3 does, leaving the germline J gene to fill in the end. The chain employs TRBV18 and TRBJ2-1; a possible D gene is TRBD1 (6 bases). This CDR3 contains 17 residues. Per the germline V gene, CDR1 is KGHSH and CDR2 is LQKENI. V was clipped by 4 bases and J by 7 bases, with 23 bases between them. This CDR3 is CASSQTPTRGSWNEQFF. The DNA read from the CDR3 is TGTGCCAGCTCACAAACCCCCACTAGGGGGAGTTGGAATGAG.

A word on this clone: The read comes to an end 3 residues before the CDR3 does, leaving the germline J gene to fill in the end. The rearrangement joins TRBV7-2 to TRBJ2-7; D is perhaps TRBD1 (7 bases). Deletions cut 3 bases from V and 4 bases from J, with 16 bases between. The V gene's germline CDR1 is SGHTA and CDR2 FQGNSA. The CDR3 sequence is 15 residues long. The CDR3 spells CASSFGGGGSYEQYF. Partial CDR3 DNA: TGTGCCAGCAGCTTCGGCGGAGGGGGCTCTTACGAG.

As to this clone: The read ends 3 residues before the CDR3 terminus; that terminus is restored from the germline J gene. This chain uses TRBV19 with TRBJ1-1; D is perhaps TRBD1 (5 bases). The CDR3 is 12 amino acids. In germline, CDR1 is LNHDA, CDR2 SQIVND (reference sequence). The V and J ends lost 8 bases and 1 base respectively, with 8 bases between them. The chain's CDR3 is CASEQGNTEAFF. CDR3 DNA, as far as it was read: TGTGCCAGTGAGCAGGGGAACACTGAA.

CDR3 sequence reads: CASSSIAGPYYDYTF. The DNA read from the CDR3 is TGTGCCAGCTCATCGATAGCGGGGCCTTACTACGAC. This chain joins TRBV18 and TRBJ1-2; tentatively, D is TRBD1 (5 bases). The CDR3 end lies 3 residues beyond the end of the read and is filled in from the germline J gene. The CDR3 runs 15 residues. In germline, CDR1 is KGHSH, CDR2 LQKENI.

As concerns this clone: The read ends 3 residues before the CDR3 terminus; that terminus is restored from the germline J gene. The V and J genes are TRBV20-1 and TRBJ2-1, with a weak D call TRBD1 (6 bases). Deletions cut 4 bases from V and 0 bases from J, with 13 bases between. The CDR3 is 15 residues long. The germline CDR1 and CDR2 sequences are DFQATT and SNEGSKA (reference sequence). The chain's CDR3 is CSAKITGSSYNEQFF. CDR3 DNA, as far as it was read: TGCAGTGCTAAAATTACAGGGAGCTCCTACAATGAG.

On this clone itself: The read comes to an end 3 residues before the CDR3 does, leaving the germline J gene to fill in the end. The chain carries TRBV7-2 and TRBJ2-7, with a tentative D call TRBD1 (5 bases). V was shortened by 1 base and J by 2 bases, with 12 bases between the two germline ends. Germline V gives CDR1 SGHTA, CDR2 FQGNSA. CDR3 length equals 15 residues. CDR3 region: CASSLVERGTYEQYF. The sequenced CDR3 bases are TGTGCCAGCAGCTTAGTCGAAAGGGGAACCTACGAG.

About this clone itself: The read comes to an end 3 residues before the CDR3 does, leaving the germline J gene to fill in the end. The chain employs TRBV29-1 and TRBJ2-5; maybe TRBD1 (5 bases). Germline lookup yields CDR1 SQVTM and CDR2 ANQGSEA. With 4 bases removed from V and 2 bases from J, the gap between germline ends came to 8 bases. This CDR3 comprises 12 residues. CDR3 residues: CSVVGHQETQYF. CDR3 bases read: TGCAGCGTTGTGGGGCATCAAGAGACC.

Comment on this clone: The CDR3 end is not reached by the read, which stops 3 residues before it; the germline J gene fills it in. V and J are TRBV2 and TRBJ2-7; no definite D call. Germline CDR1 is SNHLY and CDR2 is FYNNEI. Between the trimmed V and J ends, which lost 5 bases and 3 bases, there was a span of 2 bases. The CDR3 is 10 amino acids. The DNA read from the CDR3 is TGTGCCAGCAGTCTCTACGAG. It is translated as CASSLYE. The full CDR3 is CASSLYEQYF.

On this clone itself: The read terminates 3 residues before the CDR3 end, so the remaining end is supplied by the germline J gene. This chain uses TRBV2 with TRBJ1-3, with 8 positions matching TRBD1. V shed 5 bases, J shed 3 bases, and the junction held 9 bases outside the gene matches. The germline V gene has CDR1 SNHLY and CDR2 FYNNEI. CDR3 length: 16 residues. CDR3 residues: CASSPTDRGYGNTIYF. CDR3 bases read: TGTGCCAGCAGTCCAACCGACAGGGGATATGGAAACACC. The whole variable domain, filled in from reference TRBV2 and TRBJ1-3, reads EPEVTQTPSHQVTQMGQEVILRCVPISNHLYFYWYRQILGQKVEFLVSFYNNEISEKSEIFDDQFSVERPDGSNFTLKIRSTKLEDSAMYFCASSPTDRGYGNTIYFGEGSWLTVV.